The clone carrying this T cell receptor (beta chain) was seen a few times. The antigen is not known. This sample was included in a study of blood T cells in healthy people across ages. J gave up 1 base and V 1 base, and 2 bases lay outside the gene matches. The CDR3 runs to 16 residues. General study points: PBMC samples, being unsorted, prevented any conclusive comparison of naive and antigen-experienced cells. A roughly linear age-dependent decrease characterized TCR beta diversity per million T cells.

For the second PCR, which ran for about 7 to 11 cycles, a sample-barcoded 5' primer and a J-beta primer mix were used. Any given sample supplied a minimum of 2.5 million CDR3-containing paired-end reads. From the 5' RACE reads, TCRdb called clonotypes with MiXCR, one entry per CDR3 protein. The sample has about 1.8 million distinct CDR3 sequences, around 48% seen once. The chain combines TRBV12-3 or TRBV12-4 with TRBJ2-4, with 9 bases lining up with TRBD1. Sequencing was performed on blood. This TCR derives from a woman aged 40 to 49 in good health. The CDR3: CASSLVGQGAKNIQYF. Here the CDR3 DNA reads TGTGCCAGCAGTTTAGTGGGACAGGGTGCCAAAAACATTCAGTACTTC.